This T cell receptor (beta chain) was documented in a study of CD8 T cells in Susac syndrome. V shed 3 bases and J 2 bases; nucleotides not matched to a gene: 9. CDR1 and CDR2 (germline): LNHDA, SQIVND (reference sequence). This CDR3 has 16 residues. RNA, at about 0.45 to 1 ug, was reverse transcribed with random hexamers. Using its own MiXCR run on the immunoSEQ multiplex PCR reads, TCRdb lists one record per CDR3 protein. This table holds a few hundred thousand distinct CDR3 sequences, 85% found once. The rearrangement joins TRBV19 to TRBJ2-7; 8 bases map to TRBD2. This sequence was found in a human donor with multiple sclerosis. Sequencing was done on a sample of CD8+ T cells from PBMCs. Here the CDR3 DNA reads TGTGCCAGTAGTATGGCCCCGGGACTAGGGACCTACGAGCAGTACTTC. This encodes CASSMAPGLGTYEQYF.